A selection of T cell receptor beta chains follows, all from one sample in a study of blood T cell repertoires in COVID-19. Method: immunoSEQ multiplex PCR; TCRdb's copy keeps in-frame clones and lacks some. The sample lists about 320,000 clones, roughly 88% occurring once. Sequencing was carried out using peripheral blood. The receptors were sampled from a woman in her 30s with COVID-19, enrolled during active disease. CDR3s include the opening cysteine and the closing phenylalanine or tryptophan. The D gene is left open where the match is weak. Clone size is not always given. Where it is, it says once, few, many or a class for expanded clones.

j_call	d_call	clone_size	v_call	cdr3_nt	cdr3_aa
TRBJ2-7	TRBD2	NA	TRBV12-5	TGTGCTAGTGCCTACTCTAGCGGGGGGAAGTACGAGCAGTACTTC	CASAYSSGGKYEQYF
TRBJ1-1	TRBD1	NA	TRBV7-9	TGTGCCAGCAGCGGGACAGGCCTCACTGAAGCTTTCTTT	CASSGTGLTEAFF
TRBJ1-2	TRBD1	NA	TRBV27	TGTGCCAGCAGCTTGGGGGGGACAGGGAGCAACTATGGCTACACCTTC	CASSLGGTGSNYGYTF
TRBJ1-3	NA	once	TRBV2	TGTGCCAGCAGTTTATTAGGGGGCTCTGGAAACACCATATATTTT	CASSLLGGSGNTIYF
TRBJ2-1	TRBD2	NA	TRBV19	TGTGCCAGTAGTATATCCCTAGCGGGGTACAATGAGCAGTTCTTC	CASSISLAGYNEQFF
TRBJ2-2	NA	few	TRBV3-1/TRBV3-2	TGTGCCAGCAGCCAACTAGCAGCGACCGGGGAGCTGTTTTTT	CASSQLAATGELFF
TRBJ1-4	NA	NA	TRBV7-6	TGTGCCAGCAGCTTATTTACAGGGTTTAATGAAAAACTGTTTTTT	CASSLFTGFNEKLFF
TRBJ2-1	NA	NA	TRBV19	TGTGCCACCATGGCAAACAATGAGCAGTTCTTC	CATMANNEQFF
TRBJ2-5	TRBD2	NA	TRBV27	TGTGCCAGCAGTTTTACCTCGCCACTAGCGGGGGAGCAGGAGACCCAGTACTTC	CASSFTSPLAGEQETQYF
TRBJ2-3	NA	NA	TRBV6-5	TGTGCCAGCATGGGGCAGCCCCACTCCACAGATACGCAGTATTTT	CASMGQPHSTDTQYF
TRBJ1-4	NA	NA	TRBV7-6	TGTGCCAGCAGCTTAGCCCCGCGCACAACTAATGAAAAACTGTTTTTT	CASSLAPRTTNEKLFF
TRBJ1-1	NA	NA	TRBV7-9	TGTGCCAGCAGCTCCCAGGGTGGCACTGAAGCTTTCTTT	CASSSQGGTEAFF
TRBJ1-2	NA	NA	TRBV3-1/TRBV3-2	TGTGCCAGCAGCCAAGATCGGGGAAGGGGCTACACCTTC	CASSQDRGRGYTF
TRBJ2-1	NA	once	TRBV2	TGTGCCAGCAGTGGCATGGCGAGGGAGCAGTTCTTC	CASSGMAREQFF
TRBJ1-5	TRBD1	NA	TRBV6-1	TGTGCCAGCAGTCAAGGACAGGGGCGCGTCGGACAGCCCCAGCATTTT	CASSQGQGRVGQPQHF
TRBJ2-2	NA	NA	TRBV2	TGTGCCAGCAGTGAATCGGGGATCGGTGGCGGGGAGCTGTTTTTT	CASSESGIGGGELFF